This T cell receptor (beta chain) was retrieved from a study of beta chain features in type 1 diabetes. Expressed TCRB transcripts were sequenced after all isolated RNA was converted to cDNA. The assay was immunoSEQ multiplex PCR, and TCRdb's table has in-frame clones only and misses some. The sample has 350,000 to 450,000 clones, around 14% seen once; the top ten hold about 0.04%. Germline-derived CDR1 and CDR2 are SGHNT and YYREEE (reference sequence). This CDR3 has 15 residues. Deletions cut 0 bases from V and 4 bases from J, with 10 bases between. Sequenced input: naive CD4+ T cells from blood. The TCR originated in a man aged 25 to 45 in good health. This sequence joins TRBV5-4 and TRBJ2-2; D may be TRBD1 (5 bases). Written as DNA, the CDR3 is TGTGCCAGCAGCTTGGATCAGGGCCCCACCGGGGAGCTGTTTTTT. Protein: CASSLDQGPTGELFF. The full variable domain, rest sourced from reference TRBV5-4 and TRBJ2-2, is ETGVTQSPTHLIKTRGQQVTLRCSSQSGHNTVSWYQQALGQGPQFIFQYYREEENGRGNFPPRFSGLQFPNYSSELNVNALELDDSALYLCASSLDQGPTGELFFGEGSRLTVL.